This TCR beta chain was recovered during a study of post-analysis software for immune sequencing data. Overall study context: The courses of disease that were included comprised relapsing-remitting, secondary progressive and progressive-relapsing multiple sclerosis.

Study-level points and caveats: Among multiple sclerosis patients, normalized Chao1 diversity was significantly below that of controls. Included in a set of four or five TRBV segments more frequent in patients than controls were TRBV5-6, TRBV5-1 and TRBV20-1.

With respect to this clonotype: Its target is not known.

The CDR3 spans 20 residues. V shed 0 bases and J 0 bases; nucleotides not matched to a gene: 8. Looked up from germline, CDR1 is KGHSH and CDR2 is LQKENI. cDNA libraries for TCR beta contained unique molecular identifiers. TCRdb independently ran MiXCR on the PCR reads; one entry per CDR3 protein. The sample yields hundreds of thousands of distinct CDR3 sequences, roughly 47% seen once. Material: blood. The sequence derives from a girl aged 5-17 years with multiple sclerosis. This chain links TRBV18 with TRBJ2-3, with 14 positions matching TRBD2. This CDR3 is CASSPPFGLAGGSSTDTQYF. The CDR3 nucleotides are TGTGCCAGCTCACCACCCTTTGGACTAGCGGGGGGTTCTAGCACAGATACGCAGTATTTT.